This T cell receptor (beta chain) was captured by sequencing in a study of T cells expressing NK-cell markers. Study-level background: Repertoire data for TCR beta were derived from sorted T cells (CD3+CD56+NKG2C+, CD3+CD56+NKG2C- and CD3+CD56-NKG2C+). With respect to HCMV, most of the eight sequenced donors were seropositive, and one was seronegative. Study results and limitations: Researchers report these clonotypes also headed the CD3+CD56-NKG2C+ fraction in a handful of donors.

Using the 5' RACE reads, TCRdb records one entry per CDR3 protein without DNA. This repertoire includes about 380,000 distinct CDR3 sequences. In regard to this clonotype: Its specificity is unknown.

From germline, CDR1 is KGHSH and CDR2 LQKENI. The CDR3 spans 14 residues. The sample consisted of blood T cells: a sorted CD56 or NKG2C T cell subset, CD4+ or CD8+ T cells, or bulk PBMC T cells (not recorded which). This receptor was taken from a man aged 18-69 years in good health. The chain joins TRBV18 to TRBJ1-2; TCRdb's D gene call, TRBD1, goes unchecked for lack of DNA. The CDR3 region is CASSPGHVNYGYTF. Variable domain in full (rest from reference TRBV18 and TRBJ1-2): NAGVMQNPRHLVRRRGQEARLRCSPMKGHSHVYWYRQLPEEGLKFMVYLQKENIIDESGMPKERFSAEFPKEGPSILRIQQVVRGDSAAYFCASSPGHVNYGYTFGSGTRLTVV.